The clone carrying this TCR beta chain was seen more than once but under ten times. This record comes from a study of CD4 and CD8 cells across lung adenocarcinoma regions. After removal of 6 bases from V and 6 bases from J, the junction contained 9 bases not matched to a gene. The CDR3 length is 15 residues. From germline, CDR1 is MNHNS and CDR2 SASEGT. From the PCR reads, TCRdb called clonotypes with MiXCR, one entry per CDR3 protein. Of 10,000 to 15,000 distinct CDR3 sequences in the sample, roughly 56% were seen once. Samples came from patients with localized non-small cell lung adenocarcinoma. The TCR sequence derives from a female donor with lung adenocarcinoma. The CD4 and CD8 labels of this study may be unreliable. Sequencing was done on a sample of CD8+ T cells from the margin of a lung tumor. This sequence joins TRBV6-1 and TRBJ2-2, with 8 bases aligning to TRBD2. CDR3 region: CASRATSGSAGELFF. CDR3 coding DNA: TGTGCCAGCAGGGCAACAAGCGGGAGTGCCGGGGAGCTGTTTTTT.